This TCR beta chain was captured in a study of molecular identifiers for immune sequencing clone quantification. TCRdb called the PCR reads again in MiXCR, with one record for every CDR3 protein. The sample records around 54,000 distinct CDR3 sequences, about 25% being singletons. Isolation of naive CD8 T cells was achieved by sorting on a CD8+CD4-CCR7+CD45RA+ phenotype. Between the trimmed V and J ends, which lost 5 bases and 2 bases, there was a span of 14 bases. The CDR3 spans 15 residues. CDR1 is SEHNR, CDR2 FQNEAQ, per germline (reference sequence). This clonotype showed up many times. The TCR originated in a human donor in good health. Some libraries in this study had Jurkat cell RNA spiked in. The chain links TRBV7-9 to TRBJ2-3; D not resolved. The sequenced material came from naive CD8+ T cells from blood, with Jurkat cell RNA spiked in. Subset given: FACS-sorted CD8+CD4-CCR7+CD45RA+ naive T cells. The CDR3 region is CASSPPADLTDTQYF. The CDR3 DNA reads TGTGCCAGCAGCCCCCCTGCGGACCTCACAGATACGCAGTATTTT.